Below are 24 T cell receptor beta chains sequenced from a single sample in a study of human T cells and chemical hapten exposure. MiXCR was run by TCRdb on the RACE reads, yielding one entry per CDR3 protein. The sample includes approximately 90,000 distinct CDR3 sequences, about 8.8% of them seen just once. This sample's time point: healthy volunteer bleed at 2 weeks. The total RNA was obtained from whole blood that was not fractionated. Material for sequencing was whole blood. The receptors stem from a female donor in good health. Some clones in this sample may be carry-over from other donors' samples.

V gene TRBV5-8 combines with J gene TRBJ2-7; D perhaps matches TRBD1 (6 bases). Germline V gene lookup returns CDR1 SGHTS and CDR2 YDEGEE. V shed 3 bases and J shed 4 bases, with 11 bases lying between them. CDR3 length equals 13 residues. The CDR3 here is CASSSWTVYEQYF. CDR3 bases: TGTGCCAGCAGCTCCTGGACAGTTTACGAGCAGTACTTC.

This clonotype was seen repeatedly, ten times or more. The chain employs TRBV4-3 and TRBJ2-6, with D tentatively TRBD1 (5 bases). The CDR3 totals 15 residues. The ends were cut back, 2 bases at V and 1 base at J, with 6 bases in the middle. Germline V gene lookup returns CDR1 LGHNA and CDR2 YSLEER. CDR3 in DNA: TGCGCCAGCAGCCAACAGGGTTCTGGGGCCAACGTCCTGACTTTC. It specifies CASSQQGSGANVLTF.

This sequence joins TRBV7-2 and TRBJ1-1; no definite D call. The CDR3 has 14 amino acids. Germline V lookup: CDR1 SGHTA, CDR2 FQGNSA. Trimming took off 5 bases at V and 3 bases at J, with 13 bases between the two ends. The CDR3 here is CASSSIRTDTEAFF. The CDR3 bases are TGTGCCAGCAGCAGTATACGAACGGACACTGAAGCTTTCTTT.

This clonotype came up a few times. The genes are TRBV6-5 and TRBJ1-6; D uncertain. From germline, CDR1 is MNHEY and CDR2 SVGAGI. The CDR3 loop spans 13 amino acids. The germline V and J ends were trimmed by 0 bases and 6 bases, with 3 bases remaining between them. The CDR3 sequence is CASSYSTNSPLHF. CDR3 bases: TGTGCCAGCAGTTACTCCACTAATTCACCCCTCCACTTT.

This clonotype was counted a few times. The V and J genes are TRBV7-2 and TRBJ1-2; 12 nucleotides match TRBD1. Germline loops: CDR1 SGHTA, CDR2 FQGNSA. CDR3 size: 15 residues. V was clipped by 5 bases and J by 4 bases; unmatched bases: 5. The CDR3 DNA follows: TGTGCCAGCAGCCCCGGGACAGGGGGCGGCTATGGCTACACCTTC. Its translation is CASSPGTGGGYGYTF. Full variable domain (missing parts from reference TRBV7-2 and TRBJ1-2): GAGVSQSPSNKVTEKGKDVELRCDPISGHTALYWYRQSLGQGLEFLIYFQGNSAPDKSGLPSDRFSAERTGGSVSTLTIQRTQQEDSAVYLCASSPGTGGGYGYTFGSGTRLTVV.

This clonotype was counted ten times or more. V usage is TRBV5-6 and J usage is TRBJ2-5; TRBD1 agrees at 11 bases. The germline V gene has CDR1 SGHDT and CDR2 YYEEEE. The ends lost 7 bases at V and 4 bases at J; junction bases unmatched: 6. CDR3 length: 14 residues. CDR3 amino acids: CASSGTGGRETQYF. The CDR3, as DNA: TGTGCCAGCTCCGGGACAGGGGGTAGAGAGACCCAGTACTTC.

In this sample, this clonotype turned up many times. V usage is TRBV20-1 and J usage is TRBJ2-1; 9 bases fit TRBD2. CDR1 and CDR2 (germline): DFQATT, SNEGSKA (reference sequence). The length of the CDR3 is 16 residues. The V segment lost 6 bases and the J segment 2 bases; nucleotides outside the gene matches: 11. The CDR3 region has the DNA TGCAGTGCACTCTTGCGGGAGGGCCGTACCTACAATGAGCAGTTCTTC. As protein: CSALLREGRTYNEQFF.

In its sample, this clonotype was seen a few times. V is TRBV2 and J is TRBJ2-6; D remains ambiguous. V was cut by 5 bases and J by 0 bases, with 8 bases left in between. CDR3 length: 15 residues. Germline assignment: CDR1 SNHLY and CDR2 FYNNEI. The CDR3 reads CASSFMGSGANVLTF. The CDR3 DNA follows: TGTGCCAGCAGTTTTATGGGCTCTGGGGCCAACGTCCTGACTTTC.

The rearrangement uses TRBV9 and TRBJ1-3; 8 nucleotides agree with TRBD1. The V segment lost 4 bases and the J segment 1 base; nucleotides outside the gene matches: 4. This CDR3 spans 15 amino acids. Germline CDR1 is SGDLS and CDR2 is YYNGEE. CDR3 loop: CASSTTGGSGNTIYF. CDR3 DNA sequence: TGTGCCAGCAGCACTACAGGGGGATCTGGAAACACCATATATTTT. The whole variable domain, remainder taken from reference TRBV9 and TRBJ1-3, is DSGVTQTPKHLITATGQRVTLRCSPRSGDLSVYWYQQSLDQGLQFLIQYYNGEERAKGNILERFSAQQFPDLHSELNLSSLELGDSALYFCASSTTGGSGNTIYFGEGSWLTVV.

The chain has TRBV12-3 or TRBV12-4 and TRBJ2-5; D not resolved. The CDR3 runs to 13 residues. V shed 0 bases and J shed 7 bases, with 9 bases lying between them. CDR3 amino acids: CASSLAASGTQYF. CDR3 coding DNA: TGTGCCAGCAGTTTAGCGGCCTCGGGGACCCAGTACTTC.

This clonotype was detected only a few times. CDR3 residues: CAAHGGNTEAFF. CDR3 DNA: TGTGCGGCGCATGGGGGGAACACTGAAGCTTTCTTT. This chain links TRBV12-3 or TRBV12-4 with TRBJ1-1; a possible D gene is TRBD1 (5 bases). The CDR3 has 12 amino acids.

This chain uses TRBV29-1 with TRBJ2-2, with D possibly being TRBD1 (6 bases). The CDR3 spans 14 residues. Germline assignment: CDR1 SQVTM and CDR2 ANQGSEA. V lost 1 base, J lost 6 bases, and 12 bases lay in between. CDR3 region: CSVEVAGVPGELFF. CDR3 bases: TGCAGCGTTGAAGTTGCAGGGGTCCCCGGGGAGCTGTTTTTT.

In this sample, this clonotype turned up many times. This chain links TRBV14 with TRBJ2-6; D uncertain. Germline V CDR1 and CDR2: SGHDN, FVKESK. V lost 1 base and J 0 bases, leaving 7 bases between the germline ends. The CDR3 loop spans 16 amino acids. The CDR3 bases are TGTGCCAGCAGCCAAGTAGTCAGCTCTGGGGCCAACGTCCTGACTTTC. Translating gives CASSQVVSSGANVLTF.

At least ten counts were recorded for this clonotype. This chain links TRBV12-3 or TRBV12-4 with TRBJ1-1; D unclear. V lost 1 base and J lost 4, with 10 bases in between. CDR3 length equals 14 residues. The CDR3 is CASSLDSWGTEAFF. The CDR3 DNA reads TGTGCCAGCAGTTTAGACAGTTGGGGCACTGAAGCTTTCTTT.

This clonotype has at least ten counts. The V call is TRBV15, the J call TRBJ2-7; D unclear. Trimming left V 2 bases short and J 6 bases short, with 14 bases between. The CDR3 is 14 amino acids. CDR1 and CDR2 (germline): LNHNV, YYDKDF (reference sequence). The CDR3: CATSRPDVGGEQYF. Written as DNA, the CDR3 is TGTGCCACCAGCAGACCCGACGTGGGTGGCGAGCAGTACTTC.

A remark on this clonotype: A read error may be the cause here, since a much bigger clone is one base away. The V gene is TRBV7-2, the J gene TRBJ1-1, with D perhaps TRBD1 (6 bases). Germline V lookup: CDR1 SGHTA, CDR2 FQGNSA. The CDR3 loop spans 11 amino acids. In DNA, the CDR3 is TGTGCCGGCAGTAAGGGGGTCGAAGCTTTCTTT. Translation: CAGSKGVEAFF.

Of note for this clonotype: One end of the junction does not line up with germline, which may come from a read error. The chain recombines TRBV2 with TRBJ1-5; a weak D match, TRBD1 (6 bases). Germline CDR1 is SNHLY and CDR2 is FYNNEI. There are 15 residues in the CDR3. The CDR3 DNA sequence: TGTGCCAGCCGTGAGGGCACAGGGTCGAATCAGCCCCAGCATTTT. Translated, it gives CASREGTGSNQPQHF. Filled out from reference TRBV2 and TRBJ1-5, the complete variable domain reads EPEVTQTPSHQVTQMGQEVILRCVPISNHLYFYWYRQILGQKVEFLVSFYNNEISEKSEIFDDQFSVERPDGSNFTLKIRSTKLEDSAMYFCASREGTGSNQPQHFGDGTRLSIL.

There are many counts of this clonotype. The chain employs TRBV4-3 and TRBJ2-1; D unresolved. The ends were cut back, 0 bases at V and 9 bases at J, with 12 bases in the middle. CDR1 is LGHNA, CDR2 YSLEER, per germline. The CDR3 sequence is 14 residues long. CDR3 in DNA: TGCGCCAGCAGCCAAGATACCAGCATTGGTGAGCAGTTCTTC. Its translation is CASSQDTSIGEQFF.

This chain joins TRBV5-1 and TRBJ1-6; 7 bases align to TRBD1. The V gene's germline CDR1 is SGHRS and CDR2 YFSETQ. The length of the CDR3 is 15 residues. V was clipped by 4 bases and J by 6 bases; unmatched bases: 7. The CDR3 loop reads CASSPSEGANSPLHF. In DNA form, the CDR3 reads TGCGCCAGCAGCCCTAGTGAGGGGGCTAATTCACCCCTCCACTTT.

In its sample, this clonotype was seen a few times. V usage is TRBV19 and J usage is TRBJ2-2; the D is unclear. V dropped 5 bases and J dropped 3 bases, with 4 bases sitting between them. This CDR3 spans 12 amino acids. Per germline, CDR1 LNHDA and CDR2 SQIVND (reference sequence). Written as DNA, the CDR3 is TGTGCCAGTAGTGACCACACCGGGGAGCTGTTTTTT. This codes for CASSDHTGELFF.

The chain carries TRBV12-3 or TRBV12-4 and TRBJ2-6, with no clear D. The V end lost 1 base, the J end lost 4 bases, and 5 bases lay between the germline ends. The CDR3 extends over 14 amino acids. Written as DNA, the CDR3 is TGTGCCAGCAGTTTAGAATTGGGGGCCAACGTCCTGACTTTC. This codes for CASSLELGANVLTF.

This clonotype was observed a handful of times. V usage is TRBV5-1 and J usage is TRBJ2-5; D perhaps matches TRBD1 (6 bases). CDR3 length equals 15 residues. CDR1 and CDR2 from the germline V gene are SGHRS and YFSETQ. Trimming left V 2 bases short and J 2 bases short, with 13 bases between. The CDR3 DNA sequence: TGCGCCAGCAGCTTTGGAATTAGGGGGCAAGAGACCCAGTACTTC. It specifies CASSFGIRGQETQYF.

This clonotype was observed at least ten times. J is TRBJ2-1 and V is TRBV7-2, with D perhaps matching TRBD1 (6 bases). This CDR3 is built from 16 residues. V gave up 2 bases and J gave up 0 bases, with 11 bases separating them. The germline V gene has CDR1 SGHTA and CDR2 FQGNSA. The CDR3 reads CASSLRRGGSYNEQFF. Written as DNA, the CDR3 is TGTGCCAGCAGCTTAAGGAGAGGGGGCTCCTACAATGAGCAGTTCTTC.

There are many counts of this clonotype. The chain links TRBV27 to TRBJ2-7; maybe TRBD1 (6 bases). Trimming shortened V by 7 bases and J by 2 bases, and 18 bases separated the two germline ends. CDR1 is MNHEY and CDR2 is SMNVEV in the germline V gene (reference sequence). The CDR3 has 15 amino acids. CDR3 amino acids: CASTRGGATPYEQYF. CDR3 sequence (DNA): TGTGCCAGCACCCGAGGGGGTGCTACCCCCTACGAGCAGTACTTC.